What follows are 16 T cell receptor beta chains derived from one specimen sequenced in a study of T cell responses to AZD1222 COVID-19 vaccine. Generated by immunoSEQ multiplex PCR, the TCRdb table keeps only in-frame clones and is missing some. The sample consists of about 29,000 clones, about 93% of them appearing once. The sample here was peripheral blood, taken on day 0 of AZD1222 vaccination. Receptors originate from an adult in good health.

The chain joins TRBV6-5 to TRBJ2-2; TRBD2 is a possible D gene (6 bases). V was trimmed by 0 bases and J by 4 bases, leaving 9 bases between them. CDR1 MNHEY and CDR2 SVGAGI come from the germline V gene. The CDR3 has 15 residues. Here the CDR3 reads CASSYSMGGTGELFF. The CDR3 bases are TGTGCCAGCAGTTACTCGATGGGGGGCACCGGGGAGCTGTTTTTT.

CDR3 protein: CASPRQGAWVNEKLFF. As DNA, the CDR3 is TGTGCCAGTCCCCGGCAGGGGGCTTGGGTTAATGAAAAACTGTTTTTT. The V call is TRBV19, the J call TRBJ1-4, with TRBD1 matching 8 bases. CDR1 and CDR2 from the germline V gene are LNHDA and SQIVND (reference sequence). The J segment lost 4 bases and the V segment lost 8 bases, leaving 12 bases of the junction unmatched. The CDR3 loop spans 16 amino acids. Drawing the rest from reference TRBV19 and TRBJ1-4, the complete variable domain is DGGITQSPKYLFRKEGQNVTLSCEQNLNHDAMYWYRQDPGQGLRLIYYSQIVNDFQKGDIAEGYSVSREKKESFPLTVTSAQKNPTAFYLCASPRQGAWVNEKLFFGSGTQLSVL.

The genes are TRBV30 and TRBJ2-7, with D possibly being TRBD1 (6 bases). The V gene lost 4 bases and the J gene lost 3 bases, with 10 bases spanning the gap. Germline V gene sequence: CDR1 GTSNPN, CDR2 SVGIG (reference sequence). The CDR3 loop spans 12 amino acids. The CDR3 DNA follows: TGTGCCTGGAACAGGGAAGGCTACGAGCAGTACTTC. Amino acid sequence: CAWNREGYEQYF.

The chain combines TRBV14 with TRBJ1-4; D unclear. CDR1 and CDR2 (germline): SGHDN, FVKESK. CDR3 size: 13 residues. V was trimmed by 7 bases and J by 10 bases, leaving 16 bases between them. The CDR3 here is CASTGLRGGKLFF. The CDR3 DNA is TGTGCCAGCACCGGCCTTCGTGGTGGAAAACTGTTTTTT.

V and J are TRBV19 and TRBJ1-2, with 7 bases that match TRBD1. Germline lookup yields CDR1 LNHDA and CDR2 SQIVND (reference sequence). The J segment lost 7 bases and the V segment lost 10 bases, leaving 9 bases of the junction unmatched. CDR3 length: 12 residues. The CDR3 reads CATELNRGGYTF. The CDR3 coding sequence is TGTGCCACCGAGCTTAACAGGGGTGGCTACACCTTC.

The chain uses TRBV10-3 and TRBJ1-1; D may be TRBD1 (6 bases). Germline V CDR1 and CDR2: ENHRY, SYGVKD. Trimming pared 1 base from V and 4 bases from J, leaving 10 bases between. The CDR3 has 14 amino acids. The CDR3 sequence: CAISEFTGLTEAFF. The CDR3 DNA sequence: TGTGCCATCAGTGAGTTTACAGGGCTCACTGAAGCTTTCTTT.

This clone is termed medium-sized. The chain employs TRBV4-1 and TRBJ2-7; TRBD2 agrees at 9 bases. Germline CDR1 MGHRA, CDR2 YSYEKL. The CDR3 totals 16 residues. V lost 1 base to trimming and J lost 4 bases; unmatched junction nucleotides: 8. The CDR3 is CASSQVLAGRNYEQYF. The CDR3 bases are TGCGCCAGCAGCCAAGTTCTAGCGGGGAGGAATTACGAGCAGTACTTC.

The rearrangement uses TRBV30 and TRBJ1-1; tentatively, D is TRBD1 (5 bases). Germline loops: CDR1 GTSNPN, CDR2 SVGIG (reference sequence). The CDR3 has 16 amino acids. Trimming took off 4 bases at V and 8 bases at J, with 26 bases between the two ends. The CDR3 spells CAWMKEGIRGPGEAFF. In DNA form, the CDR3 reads TGTGCCTGGATGAAAGAGGGGATTCGGGGCCCCGGGGAAGCTTTCTTT.

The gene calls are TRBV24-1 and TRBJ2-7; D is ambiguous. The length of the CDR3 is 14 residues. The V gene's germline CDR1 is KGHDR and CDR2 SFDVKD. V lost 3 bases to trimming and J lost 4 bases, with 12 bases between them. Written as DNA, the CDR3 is TGTGCCACCAGTGATAAGGGCATGGTATACGAGCAGTACTTC. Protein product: CATSDKGMVYEQYF.

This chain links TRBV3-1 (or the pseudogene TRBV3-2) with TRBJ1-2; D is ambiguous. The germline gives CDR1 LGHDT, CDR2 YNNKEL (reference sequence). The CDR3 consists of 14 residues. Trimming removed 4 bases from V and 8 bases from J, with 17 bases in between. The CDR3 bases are TGTGCCAGCAGCCTCTTGGGAGGTATGGGCGGCTACACCTTC. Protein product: CASSLLGGMGGYTF.

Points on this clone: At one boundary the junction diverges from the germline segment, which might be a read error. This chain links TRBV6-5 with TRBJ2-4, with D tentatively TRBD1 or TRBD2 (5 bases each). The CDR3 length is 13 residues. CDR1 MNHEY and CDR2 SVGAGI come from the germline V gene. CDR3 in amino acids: CASRPGAINIQYF. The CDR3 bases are TGTGCCAGCCGGCCCGGGGCCATAAACATTCAGTACTTC.

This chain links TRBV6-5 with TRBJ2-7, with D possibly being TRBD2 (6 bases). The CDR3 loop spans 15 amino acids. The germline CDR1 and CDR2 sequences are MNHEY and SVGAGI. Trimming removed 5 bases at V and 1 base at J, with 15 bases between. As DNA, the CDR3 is TGTGCCAGCAGTATCGACGGGAGTCATTCCTACGAGCAGTACTTC. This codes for CASSIDGSHSYEQYF.

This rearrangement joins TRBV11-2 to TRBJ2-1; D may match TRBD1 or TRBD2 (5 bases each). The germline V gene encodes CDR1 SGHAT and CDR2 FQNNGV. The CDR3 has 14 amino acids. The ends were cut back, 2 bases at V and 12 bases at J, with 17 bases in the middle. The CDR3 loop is CASSLRNMGVRQFF. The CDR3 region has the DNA TGTGCCAGCAGCTTAAGGAACATGGGGGTTAGGCAGTTCTTC.

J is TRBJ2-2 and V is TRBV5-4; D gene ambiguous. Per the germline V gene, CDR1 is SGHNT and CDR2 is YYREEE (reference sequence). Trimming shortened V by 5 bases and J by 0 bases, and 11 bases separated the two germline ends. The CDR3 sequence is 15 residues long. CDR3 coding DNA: TGTGCCAGCAGGCGAAGTACGGCGAACACCGGGGAGCTGTTTTTT. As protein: CASRRSTANTGELFF.

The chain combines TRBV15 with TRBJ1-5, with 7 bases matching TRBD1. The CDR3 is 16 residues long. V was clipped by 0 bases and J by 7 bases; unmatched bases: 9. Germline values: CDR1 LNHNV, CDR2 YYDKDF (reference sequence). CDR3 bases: TGTGCCACCAGCAGAGACCCGGGACAGACAATGCAGCCCCAGCATTTT. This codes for CATSRDPGQTMQPQHF. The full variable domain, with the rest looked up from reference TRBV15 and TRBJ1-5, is DAMVIQNPRYQVTQFGKPVTLSCSQTLNHNVMYWYQQKSSQAPKLLFHYYDKDFNNEADTPDNFQSRRPNTSFCFLDIRSPGLGDTAMYLCATSRDPGQTMQPQHFGDGTRLSIL.

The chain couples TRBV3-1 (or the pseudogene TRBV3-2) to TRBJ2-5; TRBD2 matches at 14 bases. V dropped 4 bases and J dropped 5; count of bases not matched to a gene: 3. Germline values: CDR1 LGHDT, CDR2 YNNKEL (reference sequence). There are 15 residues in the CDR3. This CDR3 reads CASSRLAGGSETQYF. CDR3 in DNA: TGTGCCAGCAGCCGACTAGCGGGGGGGAGCGAGACCCAGTACTTC.